The 25 T cell receptor beta chains listed next were all sequenced from one sample in a study of control samples from healthy donors and cancer patients. Method: immunoSEQ multiplex PCR; TCRdb's copy keeps in-frame clones and lacks some. Of approximately 160,000 clones listed, roughly 95% are singletons. The sample was blood. The receptors originated from a woman between 55 and 75 years old in good health.

This chain connects TRBV3-1 (or the pseudogene TRBV3-2) to TRBJ1-1, with D uncertain. Trimming removed 5 bases at V and 0 bases at J, with 16 bases between. There are 16 residues in the CDR3. Germline V gene sequence: CDR1 LGHDT, CDR2 YNNKEL (reference sequence). The CDR3 bases are TGTGCCAGCAGCACCCTACCCCCCCCACTGAACACTGAAGCTTTCTTT. Translated: CASSTLPPPLNTEAFF.

The gene calls are TRBV4-2 and TRBJ1-2, with TRBD1 matching 10 bases. This CDR3 spans 15 amino acids. V was clipped by 1 base and J by 9 bases; unmatched bases: 8. Germline-derived CDR1 and CDR2 are LGHNA and YNFKEQ. CDR3 residues: CASSQVGTGVLSYTF. Here the CDR3 DNA reads TGTGCCAGCAGCCAAGTGGGGACAGGGGTCCTGAGCTACACCTTC.

The chain uses TRBV2 and TRBJ2-6; no clear D. Per germline, CDR1 SNHLY and CDR2 FYNNEI. CDR3 length: 15 amino acids. V gave up 1 base and J gave up 0 bases, with 4 bases separating them. CDR3 nucleotide sequence: TGTGCCAGCAGTGAAGTACGCTCTGGGGCCAACGTCCTGACTTTC. This codes for CASSEVRSGANVLTF.

The V call is TRBV7-6, the J call TRBJ1-6; 9 nucleotides match TRBD1. V gave up 2 bases and J gave up 8 bases; unmatched junction bases: 4. In germline, CDR1 is SGHVS, CDR2 FNYEAQ. This CDR3 region has 15 residues. CDR3 region: CASSLNTGGYSPLHF. The DNA of the CDR3 is TGTGCCAGCAGCTTAAACACAGGGGGCTATTCACCCCTCCACTTT.

This clone has just one count. The chain uses TRBV7-3 and TRBJ2-1, with D perhaps TRBD2 (7 bases). The CDR3 is 20 amino acids. CDR1 is SGHTA, CDR2 FQGTGA, per germline. Trimming took 5 bases from V and 0 from J, leaving 26 bases between them. In DNA form, the CDR3 reads TGTGCCAGCAGCCCCCTTATGAGGTCGGGGGGCCCCAGCTCCTACAATGAGCAGTTCTTC. Its translation: CASSPLMRSGGPSSYNEQFF.

This clone was found once. The chain has TRBV7-9 and TRBJ2-1; 9 bases align to TRBD2. Looked up from germline, CDR1 is SEHNR and CDR2 is FQNEAQ (reference sequence). The CDR3 loop spans 16 amino acids. V shed 4 bases and J 6 bases; nucleotides not matched to a gene: 10. CDR3 residues: CASSSRRGTSSNEQFF. The DNA for the CDR3 is TGTGCCAGCAGCTCACGAAGAGGGACTAGCTCCAATGAGCAGTTCTTC.

The chain combines TRBV6-2 or TRBV6-3 with TRBJ1-6; possibly TRBD1 for D (6 bases). The V gene lost 3 bases and the J gene lost 5 bases, with 11 bases spanning the gap. CDR1 is MNHEY and CDR2 is SVGEGT in the germline V gene. This CDR3 has 15 residues. The CDR3 nucleotides are TGTGCCAGCAGTTATCGGACAGCCGATAATTCACCCCTCCACTTT. Its protein is CASSYRTADNSPLHF.

V usage is TRBV2 and J usage is TRBJ2-2; 9 nucleotides line up with TRBD1. Germline V CDR1 and CDR2: SNHLY, FYNNEI. The ends lost 4 bases at V and 0 bases at J; junction bases unmatched: 0. There are 15 residues in the CDR3. The CDR3 loop is CASSGQGANTGELFF. CDR3 DNA sequence: TGTGCCAGCAGTGGACAGGGGGCGAACACCGGGGAGCTGTTTTTT.

This clone was seen a handful of times. This sequence joins TRBV5-1 and TRBJ2-5; D call uncertain. The CDR3 spans 15 residues. V was shortened by 0 bases and J by 3 bases, with 12 bases between the two germline ends. The germline gives CDR1 SGHRS, CDR2 YFSETQ. CDR3 sequence reads: CASSLAMRTEETQYF. The DNA of the CDR3 is TGCGCCAGCAGCTTGGCCATGAGGACCGAAGAGACCCAGTACTTC.

The chain couples TRBV7-9 to TRBJ1-1, with 8 bases identical to TRBD1. The germline CDR1 and CDR2 sequences are SEHNR and FQNEAQ (reference sequence). Losses at the gene ends were 2 bases for V and 3 bases for J; bases not matched to a gene: 5. There are 15 residues in the CDR3. The CDR3 is CASSLMGTGDTEAFF. As DNA, the CDR3 is TGTGCCAGCAGCTTAATGGGGACAGGCGACACTGAAGCTTTCTTT. Supplemented by reference TRBV7-9 and TRBJ1-1, the full variable domain reads DTGVSQNPRHKITKRGQNVTFRCDPISEHNRLYWYRQTLGQGPEFLTYFQNEAQLEKSRLLSDRFSAERPKGSFSTLEIQRTEQGDSAMYLCASSLMGTGDTEAFFGQGTRLTVV.

The chain uses TRBV5-4 and TRBJ2-7; tentatively, D is TRBD1 (5 bases). Germline assignment: CDR1 SGHNT and CDR2 YYREEE (reference sequence). Between the trimmed V and J ends, which lost 4 bases and 0 bases, there was a span of 11 bases. CDR3 length equals 14 residues. This chain's CDR3 is CASSTKTDSYEQYF. DNA of the CDR3: TGTGCCAGCAGCACAAAGACAGACTCCTACGAGCAGTACTTC.

The chain combines TRBV23-1 with TRBJ1-3; D is uncertain. TRBV23-1 is an open reading frame whose function is uncertain. V dropped 0 bases and J dropped 0 bases, with 6 bases sitting between them. The CDR3 length is 15 residues. CDR3 sequence reads: CASSQSSASGNTIYF. The CDR3 DNA follows: TGCGCCAGCAGTCAATCGTCCGCCTCTGGAAACACCATATATTTT.

V and J are TRBV2 and TRBJ2-3; a weak D match, TRBD2 (5 bases). Germline loops: CDR1 SNHLY, CDR2 FYNNEI. The CDR3 runs to 14 residues. Trimming took off 7 bases at V and 1 base at J, with 12 bases between the two ends. The chain's CDR3 is CASTGTRRTDTQYF. Here the CDR3 DNA reads TGTGCCAGCACGGGTACTAGGCGCACAGATACGCAGTATTTT.

This sequence joins TRBV6-2 or TRBV6-3 and TRBJ2-4; the match to TRBD2 covers 7 bases. The V gene end was trimmed by 6 bases and the J gene end by 8 bases; junction bases not matched to a gene: 13. Germline CDR1 and CDR2: MNHEY and SVGEGT. The CDR3 extends over 15 amino acids. The chain's CDR3 is CASSGTPAGEHIQYF. The CDR3 DNA sequence: TGTGCCAGCAGCGGGACTCCCGCGGGGGAACACATTCAGTACTTC.

The chain is built from TRBV4-3 and TRBJ2-1; 10 nucleotides align to TRBD2. From germline, CDR1 is LGHNA and CDR2 YSLEER. Trimming at V came to 3 bases and at J to 8 bases, leaving 4 bases not matched to a gene. This CDR3 spans 14 amino acids. The CDR3 bases are TGCGCCAGCAGCCAGGTAGCGGGGGGCCATGAGCAGTTCTTC. This translates into CASSQVAGGHEQFF.

The rearrangement joins TRBV19 to TRBJ1-2; TRBD1 matches 9 bases. Germline V gives CDR1 LNHDA, CDR2 SQIVND (reference sequence). CDR3 length equals 14 residues. The J segment lost 6 bases and the V segment lost 4 bases, leaving 6 bases of the junction unmatched. CDR3 nucleotide sequence: TGTGCCAGTAGTACCGTCGGACAGGGGCATGGCTACACCTTC. Protein sequence: CASSTVGQGHGYTF.

The rearrangement joins TRBV19 to TRBJ2-1, with TRBD2 matching over 13 bases. Germline V CDR1 and CDR2: LNHDA, SQIVND (reference sequence). J gave up 0 bases and V 5 bases, and 7 bases lay outside the gene matches. The length of the CDR3 is 18 residues. The CDR3 DNA follows: TGTGCCAGTAGTTGGCGACTAGCGGGGGGAAGCTCCTACAATGAGCAGTTCTTC. Its translation is CASSWRLAGGSSYNEQFF.

This chain uses TRBV6-5 with TRBJ1-1, with a tentative D call TRBD1 (5 bases). The CDR3 covers 14 residues. V was trimmed by 2 bases and J by 1 base, leaving 8 bases between them. From germline, CDR1 is MNHEY and CDR2 SVGAGI. DNA for the CDR3: TGTGCCAGCAGTTACAGGGACCCGAACACTGAAGCTTTCTTT. This codes for CASSYRDPNTEAFF.

This sequence joins TRBV5-5 and TRBJ1-1; 7 bases are shared with TRBD1. This CDR3 has 14 amino acids. With 5 bases clipped from V and 0 bases from J, the junction kept 4 bases outside the gene matches. Germline CDR1 SGHKS, CDR2 YYEKEE (reference sequence). CDR3 DNA sequence: TGTGCCAGCAGAAAGGACAGGCTGAACACTGAAGCTTTCTTT. Translating it yields CASRKDRLNTEAFF.

The rearrangement joins TRBV9 to TRBJ2-3, with D unresolved. Germline-derived CDR1 and CDR2 are SGDLS and YYNGEE. There are 13 residues in the CDR3. V shed 0 bases and J shed 10 bases, with 12 bases lying between them. As DNA, the CDR3 is TGTGCCAGCAGCGTAGAGGTAGCCTGGGCGCAGTATTTT. Translated: CASSVEVAWAQYF.

There are a few counts of this clone. The genes are TRBV18 and TRBJ1-4; the match to TRBD1 covers 7 bases. Germline loops: CDR1 KGHSH, CDR2 LQKENI. V was pared by 3 bases and J by 8 bases, with 0 bases of the junction left unmatched. This CDR3 comprises 12 residues. As DNA, the CDR3 is TGTGCCAGCTCACCGGACAGGGAAAAACTGTTTTTT. Protein sequence: CASSPDREKLFF.

This chain's CDR3 is CASRSGGSYEQYF. The CDR3 nucleotides read TGTGCCAGTCGAAGCGGGGGGTCCTACGAGCAGTACTTC. This chain links TRBV6-6 with TRBJ2-7; TRBD2 agrees at 9 bases. V was clipped by 9 bases and J by 1 base; unmatched bases: 4. CDR3 length: 13 amino acids. From germline, CDR1 is MNHNY and CDR2 SVGAGI (reference sequence).

The chain combines TRBV5-1 with TRBJ2-7; D may be TRBD1 (5 bases). The germline CDR1 and CDR2 sequences are SGHRS and YFSETQ. CDR3 length: 14 residues. V was cut by 3 bases and J by 2 bases, with 12 bases left in between. The CDR3 loop reads CASSSNRKTYEQYF. CDR3 in DNA: TGCGCCAGCAGCTCAAACAGGAAGACCTACGAGCAGTACTTC.

J is TRBJ1-2 and V is TRBV9; 7 nucleotides agree with TRBD1. The CDR3 length is 15 residues. Per the germline V gene, CDR1 is SGDLS and CDR2 is YYNGEE. J was trimmed by 4 bases and V by 5 bases; bases with no gene match: 11. The chain's CDR3 is CASRAGTGQLYGYTF. CDR3 nucleotide sequence: TGTGCCAGCAGGGCCGGGACGGGACAGCTCTATGGCTACACCTTC.

V gene TRBV6-2 or TRBV6-3 combines with J gene TRBJ2-3; D is perhaps TRBD2 (7 bases). The V gene's germline CDR1 is MNHEY and CDR2 SVGEGT. The CDR3 loop spans 18 amino acids. V was cut by 6 bases and J by 5 bases, with 27 bases left in between. CDR3 sequence reads: CASSDRGGGSGAGDTQYF. The CDR3 DNA sequence: TGTGCCAGCAGCGATCGAGGGGGGGGCTCAGGAGCCGGAGATACGCAGTATTTT.